This is a list of T cell receptor beta chains from one sample in a study of blood T cells in healthy people across ages. In TCRdb, the 5' RACE reads were re-called with MiXCR into one record per CDR3 protein. The data hold 600,000 or so distinct CDR3 sequences, with roughly 30% observed a single time. The sample taken for sequencing was blood. Source of these receptors: an elderly woman in good health. The CDR3 runs from the conserved cysteine through the conserved F or W. Expanded clones are given a class, and other clones once, few, many or no size at all.

CDR3,size,J,V
CASSVGAVLNEQFF,many,TRBJ2-1,TRBV9
CSALTSGTWGQFF,many,TRBJ2-1,TRBV20-1
CSIEEVGRNQYF,-,TRBJ2-3,TRBV29-1
CASKKRALFRSSPLHF,many,TRBJ1-6,TRBV2
CASSLEEAEQFF,many,TRBJ2-1,TRBV5-1
CASSRDGYGYTF,many,TRBJ1-2,TRBV6-6
CASSPVLGAPKNIQYF,once,TRBJ2-4,TRBV7-2
CASYPGSGTGELFF,-,TRBJ2-2,TRBV6-5
CASSHGTGLRTEAFF,few,TRBJ1-1,TRBV4-1
CASSFWTGGAVAGANVLTF,many,TRBJ2-6,TRBV27
CASSGTWKETQYF,many,TRBJ2-5,TRBV5-4
CASSDSQLNYGYTF,-,TRBJ1-2,TRBV19
CSAPESWAGNEQFF,many,TRBJ2-1,TRBV20-1
CATSRAGQGAVGEQFF,few,TRBJ2-1,TRBV15
CASSPPIGMSGANVLTF,-,TRBJ2-6,TRBV14
CASSPPGGLAVQFF,many,TRBJ2-1,TRBV7-2
CAWSNRGTGMKGYTF,many,TRBJ1-2,TRBV30
CASSLVGSGNTIYF,-,TRBJ1-3,TRBV7-2
CASSQTGTNTGELFF,-,TRBJ2-1,TRBV7-2
CASSPEPNSPLHF,many,TRBJ1-6,TRBV9
CSAKGVQETQYF,-,TRBJ2-5,TRBV20-1
CASRNRQGATGNTIYF,-,TRBJ1-3,TRBV4-1
CASLLAGRSTDTQYF,-,TRBJ2-3,TRBV6-6
CSASRLDQPQHF,-,TRBJ1-5,TRBV20-1
CASSDSGTTPYEQYF,-,TRBJ2-7,TRBV7-9
CASRLGGVETQYF,many,TRBJ2-5,TRBV7-2
CAWRRTGDNYGYTF,-,TRBJ1-2,TRBV30
CASSSEGQDPYTF,many,TRBJ1-2,TRBV5-1
CASSIYSQKETQYF,once,TRBJ2-5,TRBV19
CASSPTYGTSGAPDTQYF,-,TRBJ2-3,TRBV7-7
CASSLGPHLKSPHTQYF,-,TRBJ2-3,TRBV5-1
CAAWSQGPTDTQYF,few,TRBJ2-3,TRBV12-3/TRBV12-4
CAISESGTGSYNEQFF,many,TRBJ2-1,TRBV10-3
CSARTGQGWWQYF,few,TRBJ2-7,TRBV20-1
CATSRRRDRDFWGEKLFF,-,TRBJ1-4,TRBV15